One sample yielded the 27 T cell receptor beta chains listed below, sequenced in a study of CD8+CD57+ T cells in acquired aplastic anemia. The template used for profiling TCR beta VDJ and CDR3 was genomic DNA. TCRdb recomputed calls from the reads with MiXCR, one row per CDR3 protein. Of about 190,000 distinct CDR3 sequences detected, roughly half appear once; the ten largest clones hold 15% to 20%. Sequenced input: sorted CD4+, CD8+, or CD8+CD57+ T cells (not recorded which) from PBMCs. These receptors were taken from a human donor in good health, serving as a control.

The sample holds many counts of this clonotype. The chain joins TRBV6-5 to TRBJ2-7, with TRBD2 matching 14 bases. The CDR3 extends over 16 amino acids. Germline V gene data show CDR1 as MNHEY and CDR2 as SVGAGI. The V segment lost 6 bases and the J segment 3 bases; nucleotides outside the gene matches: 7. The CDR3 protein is CASSFGGTSGGYEQYF. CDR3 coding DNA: TGTGCCAGCAGCTTCGGAGGGACTAGCGGGGGCTACGAGCAGTACTTC.

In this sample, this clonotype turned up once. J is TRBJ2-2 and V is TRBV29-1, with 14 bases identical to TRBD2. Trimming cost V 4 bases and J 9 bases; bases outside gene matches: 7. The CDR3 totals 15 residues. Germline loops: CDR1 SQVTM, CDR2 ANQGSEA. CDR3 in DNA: TGCAGCGTTGCGGGACTAGCGGGAGATCGAAGGGAGCTGTTTTTT. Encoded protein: CSVAGLAGDRRELFF.

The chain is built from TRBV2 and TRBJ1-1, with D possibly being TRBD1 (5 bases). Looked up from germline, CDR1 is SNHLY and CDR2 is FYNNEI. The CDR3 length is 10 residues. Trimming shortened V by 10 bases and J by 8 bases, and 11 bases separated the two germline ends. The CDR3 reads CATGTGEAFF. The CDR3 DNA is TGTGCCACCGGGACGGGGGAAGCTTTCTTT.

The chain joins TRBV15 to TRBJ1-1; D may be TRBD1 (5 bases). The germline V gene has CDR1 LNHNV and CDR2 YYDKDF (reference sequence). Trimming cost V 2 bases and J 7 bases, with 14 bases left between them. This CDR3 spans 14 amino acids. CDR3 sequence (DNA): TGTGCCACCAGCAGAAACTACGGGGGTGTTGAAGCTTTCTTT. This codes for CATSRNYGGVEAFF.

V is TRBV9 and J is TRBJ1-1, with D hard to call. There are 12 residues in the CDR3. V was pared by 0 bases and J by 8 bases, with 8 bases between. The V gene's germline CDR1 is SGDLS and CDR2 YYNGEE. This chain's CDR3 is CASSVDRLEAFF. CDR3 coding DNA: TGTGCCAGCAGCGTAGATCGCCTAGAAGCTTTCTTT.

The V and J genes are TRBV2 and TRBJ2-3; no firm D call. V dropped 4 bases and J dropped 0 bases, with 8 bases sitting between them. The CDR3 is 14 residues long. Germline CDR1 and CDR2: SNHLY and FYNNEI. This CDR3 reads CASSGSLSTDTQYF. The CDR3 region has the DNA TGTGCCAGCAGTGGTAGCCTTAGCACAGATACGCAGTATTTT. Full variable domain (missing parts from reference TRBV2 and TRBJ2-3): EPEVTQTPSHQVTQMGQEVILRCVPISNHLYFYWYRQILGQKVEFLVSFYNNEISEKSEIFDDQFSVERPDGSNFTLKIRSTKLEDSAMYFCASSGSLSTDTQYFGPGTRLTVL.

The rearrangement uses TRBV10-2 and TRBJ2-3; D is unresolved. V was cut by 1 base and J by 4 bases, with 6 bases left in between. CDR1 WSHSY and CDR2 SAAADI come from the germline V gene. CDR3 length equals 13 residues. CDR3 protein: CASSELQSDTQYF. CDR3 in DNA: TGCGCCAGCAGTGAGTTACAGTCAGATACGCAGTATTTT.

The CDR3 coding sequence is TGCGCCAGCAGCGGCTCGGGGGGGGGCGGGACGAACACTGAAGCTTTCTTT. Its protein product is CASSGSGGGGTNTEAFF. The V call is TRBV5-1, the J call TRBJ1-1; D is possibly TRBD1 (6 bases). CDR3 length: 17 amino acids. Between the trimmed V and J ends, which lost 4 bases and 1 base, there was a span of 20 bases. Germline V lookup: CDR1 SGHRS, CDR2 YFSETQ.

The CDR3 is CSARDRAETQYF. DNA of the CDR3: TGCAGTGCGAGGGACAGAGCAGAGACCCAGTACTTC. The chain couples TRBV20-1 to TRBJ2-5; 7 positions agree with TRBD1. Germline loops: CDR1 DFQATT, CDR2 SNEGSKA (reference sequence). This CDR3 is built from 12 residues. V shed 6 bases and J 4 bases; nucleotides not matched to a gene: 5.

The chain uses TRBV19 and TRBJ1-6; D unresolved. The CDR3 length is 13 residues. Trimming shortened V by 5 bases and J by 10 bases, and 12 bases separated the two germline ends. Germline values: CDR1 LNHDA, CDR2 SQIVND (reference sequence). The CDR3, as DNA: TGTGCCAGTAGTTCAGCCGTGGGCTCACCCCTCCACTTT. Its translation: CASSSAVGSPLHF.

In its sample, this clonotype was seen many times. The CDR3, as DNA: TGTGCCAGCAGCGTAGTAGAAGGAGTCCTGACTTTC. This sequence encodes CASSVVEGVLTF. The chain has TRBV9 and TRBJ2-6; D unresolved. The length of the CDR3 is 12 residues. Between the trimmed V and J ends, which lost 0 bases and 13 bases, there was a span of 8 bases. In germline, CDR1 is SGDLS, CDR2 YYNGEE.

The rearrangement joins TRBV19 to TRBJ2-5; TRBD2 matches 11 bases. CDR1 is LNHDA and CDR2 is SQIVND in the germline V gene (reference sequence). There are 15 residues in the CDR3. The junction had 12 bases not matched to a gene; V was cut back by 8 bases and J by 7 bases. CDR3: CASQATGTSGGTQYF. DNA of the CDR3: TGTGCCAGTCAGGCGACCGGGACTAGCGGAGGGACCCAGTACTTC.

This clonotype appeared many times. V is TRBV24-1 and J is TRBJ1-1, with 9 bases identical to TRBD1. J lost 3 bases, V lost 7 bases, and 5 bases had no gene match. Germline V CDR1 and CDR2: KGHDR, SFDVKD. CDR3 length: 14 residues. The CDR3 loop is CATRRQGEDTEAFF. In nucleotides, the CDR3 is TGTGCCACCAGAAGACAGGGGGAGGACACTGAAGCTTTCTTT.

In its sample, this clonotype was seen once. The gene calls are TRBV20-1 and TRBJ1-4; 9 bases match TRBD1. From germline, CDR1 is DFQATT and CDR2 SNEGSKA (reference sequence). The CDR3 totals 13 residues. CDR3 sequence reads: CSVPGQGSEKLFF. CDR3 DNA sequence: TGCAGCGTACCGGGACAGGGCTCTGAAAAACTGTTTTTT.

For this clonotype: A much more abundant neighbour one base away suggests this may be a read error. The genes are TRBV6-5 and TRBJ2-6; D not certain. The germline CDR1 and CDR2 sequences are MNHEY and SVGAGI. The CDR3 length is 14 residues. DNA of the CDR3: TGTGCCAGCAGTTTAGGATCTGAGGCCAACGTCCCGACTTTC. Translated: CASSLGSEANVPTF.

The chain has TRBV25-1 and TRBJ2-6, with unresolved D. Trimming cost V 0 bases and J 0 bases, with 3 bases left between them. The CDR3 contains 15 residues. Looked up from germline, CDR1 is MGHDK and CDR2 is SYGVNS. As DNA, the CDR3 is TGTGCCAGCAGTGAATATCTCTCTGGGGCCAACGTCCTGACTTTC. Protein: CASSEYLSGANVLTF.

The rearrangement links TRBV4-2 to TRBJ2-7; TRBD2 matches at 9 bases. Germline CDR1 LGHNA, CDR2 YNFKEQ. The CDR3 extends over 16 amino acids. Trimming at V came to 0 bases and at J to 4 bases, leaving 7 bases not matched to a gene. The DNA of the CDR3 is TGTGCCAGCAGCCAAGATCCCCTAGCGGGGACATACGAGCAGTACTTC. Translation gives CASSQDPLAGTYEQYF.

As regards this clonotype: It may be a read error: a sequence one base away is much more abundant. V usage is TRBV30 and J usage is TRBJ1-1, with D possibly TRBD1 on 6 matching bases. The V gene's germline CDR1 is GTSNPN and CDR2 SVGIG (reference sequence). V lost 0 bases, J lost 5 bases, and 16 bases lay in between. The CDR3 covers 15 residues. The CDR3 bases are TGTGCCTGGAGTGTCTCGGGGGCTGGAGAGACTGAAGCTTTCTTT. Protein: CAWSVSGAGETEAFF.

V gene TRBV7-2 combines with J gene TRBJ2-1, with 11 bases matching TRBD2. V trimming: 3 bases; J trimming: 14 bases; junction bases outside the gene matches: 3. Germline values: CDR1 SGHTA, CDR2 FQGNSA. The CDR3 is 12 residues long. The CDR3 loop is CASSFSGGAKFF. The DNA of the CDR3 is TGTGCCAGCAGCTTTAGCGGGGGGGCGAAGTTCTTC.

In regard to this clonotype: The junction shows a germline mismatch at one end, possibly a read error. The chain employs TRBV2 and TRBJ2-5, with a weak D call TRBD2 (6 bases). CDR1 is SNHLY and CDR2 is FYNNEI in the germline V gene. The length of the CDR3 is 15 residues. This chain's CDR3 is CASSEYGTGVETQHF. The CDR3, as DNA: TGTGCCAGCAGTGAATATGGTACGGGGGTAGAGACCCAGCACTTC.

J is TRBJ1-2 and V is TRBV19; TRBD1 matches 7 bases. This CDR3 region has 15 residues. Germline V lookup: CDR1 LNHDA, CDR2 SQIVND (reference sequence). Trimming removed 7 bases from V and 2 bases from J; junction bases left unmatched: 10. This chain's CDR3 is CASTRAGGSNYGYTF. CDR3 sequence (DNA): TGTGCCAGTACGCGAGCAGGGGGTTCGAACTATGGCTACACCTTC.

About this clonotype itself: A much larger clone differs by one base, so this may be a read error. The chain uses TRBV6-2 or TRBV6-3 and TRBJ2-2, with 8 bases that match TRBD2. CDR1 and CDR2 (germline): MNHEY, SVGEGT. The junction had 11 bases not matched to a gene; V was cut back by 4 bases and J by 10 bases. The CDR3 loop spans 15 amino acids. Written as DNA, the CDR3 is TGTGCCAGCAGTTCGGGACTAGGGGTCGGCGTGGAGCTGTTTTTT. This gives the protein CASSSGLGVGVELFF.

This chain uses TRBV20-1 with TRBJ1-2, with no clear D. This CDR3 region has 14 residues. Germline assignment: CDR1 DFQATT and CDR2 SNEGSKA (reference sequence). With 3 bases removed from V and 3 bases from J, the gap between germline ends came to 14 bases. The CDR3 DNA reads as TGCAGTGCTAGGACCAGCAAGAACGACTATGGCTACACCTTC. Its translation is CSARTSKNDYGYTF.

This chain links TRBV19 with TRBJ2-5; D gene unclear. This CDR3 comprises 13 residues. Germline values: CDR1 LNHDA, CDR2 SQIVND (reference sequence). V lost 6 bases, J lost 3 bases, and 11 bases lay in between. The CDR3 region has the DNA TGTGCCAGTAGCGTGACTGACAAAGAGACCCAGTACTTC. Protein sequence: CASSVTDKETQYF.

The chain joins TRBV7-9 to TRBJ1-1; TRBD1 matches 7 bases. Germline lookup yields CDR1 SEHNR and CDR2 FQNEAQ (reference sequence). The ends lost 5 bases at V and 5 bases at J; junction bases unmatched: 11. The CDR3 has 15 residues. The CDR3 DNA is TGTGCCAGCAGCCAAGACAGGGTCGTTTATACTGAAGCTTTCTTT. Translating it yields CASSQDRVVYTEAFF.

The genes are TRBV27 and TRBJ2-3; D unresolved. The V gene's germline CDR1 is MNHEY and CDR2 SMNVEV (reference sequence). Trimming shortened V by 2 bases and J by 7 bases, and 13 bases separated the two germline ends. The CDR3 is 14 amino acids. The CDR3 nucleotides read TGTGCCAGCAGTTTAGGTCTACATGGCAATACGCAGTATTTT. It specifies CASSLGLHGNTQYF.

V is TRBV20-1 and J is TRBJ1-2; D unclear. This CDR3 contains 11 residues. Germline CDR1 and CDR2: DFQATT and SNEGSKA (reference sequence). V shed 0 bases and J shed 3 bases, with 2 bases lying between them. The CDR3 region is CSAREHYGYTF. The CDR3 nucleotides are TGCAGTGCTAGAGAACACTATGGCTACACCTTC.